Below are 5 T cell receptor beta chains sequenced from a single sample in a study of shared clonotypes between healthy human individuals. Assay used: immunoSEQ multiplex PCR; TCRdb lists only in-frame clones, some missing. The sample has 2 million to 3 million clones, 90% to 95% seen once. Sample: naive CD4+ T cells from PBMCs. Subset specified: CD45RA+ positively selected. The source is a man between 18 and 29 years old in good health. Some clones in this sample may be carry-over from other donors' samples.

Comments on this clone: The same CDR3 is also encoded by other DNA sequences in this sample. The genes are TRBV7-9 and TRBJ1-6; D unresolved. The CDR3 sequence is 14 residues long. CDR1 is SEHNR and CDR2 is FQNEAQ in the germline V gene (reference sequence). V gave up 11 bases and J gave up 0 bases, with 11 bases separating them. The DNA of the CDR3 is TGTGCCTCCTCGTTGAGCTCCTATAATTCACCCCTCCACTTT. As protein: CASSLSSYNSPLHF. The variable domain in full, with the rest retrieved from reference TRBV7-9 and TRBJ1-6, is DTGVSQNPRHKITKRGQNVTFRCDPISEHNRLYWYRQTLGQGPEFLTYFQNEAQLEKSRLLSDRFSAERPKGSFSTLEIQRTEQGDSAMYLCASSLSSYNSPLHFGNGTRLTVT.

The CDR3 loop is CASSLYYTDTQYF. CDR3 DNA: TGTGCCAGCAGTTTGTATTACACAGATACGCAGTATTTT. The rearrangement links TRBV2 to TRBJ2-3, with no clear D. The germline V gene encodes CDR1 SNHLY and CDR2 FYNNEI. Between the trimmed V and J ends, which lost 5 bases and 2 bases, there was a span of 8 bases. CDR3 size: 13 residues. Combining the CDR3 with reference TRBV2 and TRBJ2-3 gives the whole variable domain EPEVTQTPSHQVTQMGQEVILRCVPISNHLYFYWYRQILGQKVEFLVSFYNNEISEKSEIFDDQFSVERPDGSNFTLKIRSTKLEDSAMYFCASSLYYTDTQYFGPGTRLTVL.

The V call is TRBV5-8, the J call TRBJ2-7, with 10 bases lining up with TRBD2. The trim removed 3 bases at V and 3 bases at J, leaving 15 bases unmatched. This CDR3 comprises 18 residues. Germline CDR1 reads SGHTS; CDR2 reads YDEGEE. The CDR3 loop is CASSSLTSGNTLFYEQYF. The DNA for the CDR3 is TGTGCCAGCAGCTCCTTAACTAGCGGGAACACGCTCTTCTACGAGCAGTACTTC.

CDR3 loop: CASSSLGQGAKNEQYF. The DNA of the CDR3 is TGTGCCAGCAGTTCATTGGGACAGGGGGCAAAGAACGAGCAGTACTTC. The V call is TRBV27, the J call TRBJ2-7, with TRBD1 identical over 12 bases. Germline V CDR1 and CDR2: MNHEY, SMNVEV (reference sequence). V trimming: 4 bases; J trimming: 5 bases; junction bases outside the gene matches: 9. This CDR3 is 16 amino acids long.

The chain links TRBV28 to TRBJ1-5; D is undetermined. Trimming removed 5 bases from V and 0 bases from J, with 14 bases in between. CDR3 length equals 16 residues. Germline V lookup: CDR1 MDHEN, CDR2 SYDVKM. The CDR3 DNA reads TGTGCCAGCAGTACTCTCACGTCCTATAGCAATCAGCCCCAGCATTTT. This encodes CASSTLTSYSNQPQHF.